Shown below are 24 T cell receptor beta chains from a single sample sequenced in a study of T cell responses to AZD1222 COVID-19 vaccine. Measured with immunoSEQ multiplex PCR; TCRdb has only the in-frame clones, and not every one. The sample has roughly 96,000 clones, roughly 88% seen once; the top ten hold roughly 26%. Here the sequenced sample was peripheral blood, taken on day 0 of AZD1222 vaccination. All receptors derive from an adult in good health.

The chain links TRBV24-1 to TRBJ2-2; 9 bases match TRBD1. This CDR3 has 16 residues. Germline CDR1 reads KGHDR; CDR2 reads SFDVKD. Germline trimming cut 4 bases from V and 4 bases from J; bases unmatched to any gene: 6. The CDR3 nucleotides are TGTGCCACCAGTGACTACGGGACAGGGTTCACCGGGGAGCTGTTTTTT. The encoded protein is CATSDYGTGFTGELFF.

The table lists this clone with a count of one. The chain couples TRBV7-8 to TRBJ2-1; D is tentatively TRBD1 or TRBD2 (5 bases each). The CDR3 is 17 residues long. Germline V gives CDR1 SGHVS, CDR2 FQNEAQ. Trimming pared 3 bases from V and 1 base from J, leaving 16 bases between. The CDR3 is CASSFYPGTPSYNEQFF. The CDR3 DNA follows: TGTGCCAGCAGCTTCTACCCCGGGACGCCATCCTACAATGAGCAGTTCTTC.

This clone has only one observation. The chain couples TRBV6-1 to TRBJ2-3, with D perhaps matching TRBD2 (5 bases). Looked up from germline, CDR1 is MNHNS and CDR2 is SASEGT. There are 17 residues in the CDR3. Trimming stripped 4 bases from V and 2 bases from J, with 19 bases between. Here the CDR3 reads CASSATASGAYTDTQYF. The CDR3 DNA follows: TGTGCCAGCAGTGCTACAGCAAGCGGCGCCTACACAGATACGCAGTATTTT.

This rearrangement joins TRBV18 to TRBJ1-3, with TRBD1 matching 8 bases. The CDR3 runs 14 residues. Unmatched junction bases numbered 5, after V lost 6 bases and J lost 4 bases. Looked up from germline, CDR1 is KGHSH and CDR2 is LQKENI. DNA for the CDR3: TGTGCCAGCTCCCAGGGGGCGCGAGGAAACACCATATATTTT. Protein: CASSQGARGNTIYF.

Remarks on this clone: Other DNA variants within this sample encode the same CDR3. In DNA form, the CDR3 reads TGTGCCAGCAGTTACTCGAGGACAGGGGATAATGAAAAACTGTTTTTT. Residues: CASSYSRTGDNEKLFF. The J gene is TRBJ1-4, the V gene TRBV6-2 or TRBV6-3; 9 bases align to TRBD1. Germline loops: CDR1 MNHEY, CDR2 SVGEGT. CDR3 length equals 16 residues. The V segment lost 0 bases and the J segment 4 bases; nucleotides outside the gene matches: 3.

The chain employs TRBV10-1 and TRBJ2-3; 11 bases line up with TRBD1. CDR1 and CDR2 (germline): WNHNN, SYGVQD (reference sequence). This CDR3 contains 13 residues. V was pared by 9 bases and J by 4 bases, with 3 bases of the junction left unmatched. The CDR3 DNA sequence: TGCGCCAGTAAGGGACAGGGGGCAGATACGCAGTATTTT. Its protein product is CASKGQGADTQYF.

CDR3 amino acids: CASSLFEGWNTQYF. The CDR3 DNA is TGTGCCAGCAGTTTATTTGAAGGTTGGAATACGCAGTATTTT. V is TRBV28 and J is TRBJ2-3; D is unresolved. The CDR3 totals 14 residues. V gave up 1 base and J gave up 7 bases, with 12 bases separating them. Germline-derived CDR1 and CDR2 are MDHEN and SYDVKM.

This sequence joins TRBV5-1 and TRBJ2-7; 10 positions agree with TRBD1. V lost 0 bases to trimming and J lost 6 bases; unmatched junction nucleotides: 3. The CDR3 covers 14 residues. Germline V gene data show CDR1 as SGHRS and CDR2 as YFSETQ. The CDR3 protein is CASSLGTGGSEQYF. The CDR3 nucleotides read TGCGCCAGCAGCTTGGGGACAGGGGGGAGCGAGCAGTACTTC.

The rearrangement links TRBV7-6 to TRBJ2-2; TRBD2 matches at 8 bases. Germline V CDR1 and CDR2: SGHVS, FNYEAQ. Trimming at V came to 2 bases and at J to 7 bases, leaving 3 bases not matched to a gene. The CDR3 is 14 amino acids. CDR3 coding DNA: TGTGCCAGCAGCTTACGGGGGGGTCACGGGGAGCTGTTTTTT. It codes for CASSLRGGHGELFF. The whole variable domain, remainder taken from reference TRBV7-6 and TRBJ2-2, is GAGVSQSPRYKVTKRGQDVALRCDPISGHVSLYWYRQALGQGPEFLTYFNYEAQQDKSGLPNDRFSAERPEGSISTLTIQRTEQRDSAMYRCASSLRGGHGELFFGEGSRLTVL.

V and J are TRBV7-2 and TRBJ1-5; no clear D gene. The CDR3 is made up of 13 amino acids. Germline CDR1 is SGHTA and CDR2 is FQGNSA. V was clipped by 4 bases and J by 6 bases, with 10 bases between them. In DNA form, the CDR3 reads TGTGCCAGCAGCTCCTCCGGGATTCAGCCCCAGCATTTT. Residues: CASSSSGIQPQHF.

V and J are TRBV5-4 and TRBJ2-7, with 7 bases matching TRBD1. The CDR3 covers 12 residues. The J segment lost 5 bases and the V segment lost 5 bases, leaving 4 bases of the junction unmatched. CDR1 is SGHNT and CDR2 is YYREEE in the germline V gene (reference sequence). In nucleotides, the CDR3 is TGTGCCAGCAGGTCCGGGACAGACGAGCAGTACTTC. It is translated as CASRSGTDEQYF.

The chain uses TRBV20-1 and TRBJ2-1; D is undetermined. Germline CDR1 DFQATT, CDR2 SNEGSKA (reference sequence). The CDR3 totals 13 residues. V lost 3 bases and J lost 3, with 9 bases in between. CDR3 in amino acids: CSASGARYNEQFF. The CDR3 region has the DNA TGCAGTGCTAGTGGTGCCCGCTACAATGAGCAGTTCTTC.

This chain joins TRBV3-1 (or the pseudogene TRBV3-2) and TRBJ1-1; 7 bases match TRBD1. V lost 5 bases, J lost 10 bases, and 7 bases stayed unmatched. The CDR3 loop spans 12 amino acids. Per the germline V gene, CDR1 is LGHDT and CDR2 is YNNKEL (reference sequence). The CDR3, as DNA: TGTGCCAGCAGCGCTTCCGGGACAGCAGCTTTCTTT. Its translation: CASSASGTAAFF.

The V gene is TRBV19, the J gene TRBJ2-7; 10 bases fit TRBD2. There are 17 residues in the CDR3. The germline CDR1 and CDR2 sequences are LNHDA and SQIVND (reference sequence). The V segment lost 5 bases and the J segment 0 bases; nucleotides outside the gene matches: 10. CDR3 in amino acids: CASSSGLAELSSYEQYF. The CDR3 region has the DNA TGTGCCAGTAGTTCCGGACTAGCGGAACTGAGCTCCTACGAGCAGTACTTC.

The rearrangement joins TRBV6-2 or TRBV6-3 to TRBJ2-3; 10 bases are a match to TRBD1. J lost 5 bases, V lost 6 bases, and 11 bases had no gene match. Germline V gene lookup returns CDR1 MNHEY and CDR2 SVGEGT. The CDR3 extends over 16 amino acids. This chain's CDR3 is CASSPTPGQGKDTQYF. The CDR3 coding sequence is TGTGCCAGCAGCCCGACCCCGGGACAGGGGAAAGATACGCAGTATTTT.

V gene TRBV28 combines with J gene TRBJ1-5; the D gene is possibly TRBD1 (6 bases). The germline V gene has CDR1 MDHEN and CDR2 SYDVKM. V was pared by 6 bases and J by 1 base, with 19 bases between. CDR3 size: 17 residues. The CDR3 DNA reads TGTGCCAGCAGCCCAACCCAGGGGTTAAGGAGCAATCAGCCCCAGCATTTT. This encodes CASSPTQGLRSNQPQHF.

This chain joins TRBV29-1 and TRBJ2-3; 7 nucleotides agree with TRBD2. The CDR3 is made up of 14 amino acids. The junction had 4 bases not matched to a gene; V was cut back by 0 bases and J by 4 bases. Germline CDR1 SQVTM, CDR2 ANQGSEA. This chain's CDR3 is CSVEDRLAADTQYF. The CDR3 coding sequence is TGCAGCGTTGAAGATCGGCTAGCGGCAGATACGCAGTATTTT.

The chain is built from TRBV6-1 and TRBJ1-4; D gene ambiguous. Germline V gives CDR1 MNHNS, CDR2 SASEGT. V was cut by 0 bases and J by 0 bases, with 8 bases left in between. The CDR3 is made up of 16 amino acids. CDR3 protein: CASSEAGITTNEKLFF. CDR3 bases: TGTGCCAGCAGTGAAGCAGGGATTACAACTAATGAAAAACTGTTTTTT.

In this sample, this clone turned up once. The chain combines TRBV30 with TRBJ2-1; maybe TRBD2 (6 bases). Germline-derived CDR1 and CDR2 are GTSNPN and SVGIG (reference sequence). The CDR3 loop spans 15 amino acids. The V end lost 0 bases, the J end lost 2 bases, and 11 bases lay between the germline ends. The CDR3 loop is CAWSVNSGPYNEQFF. Here the CDR3 DNA reads TGTGCCTGGAGTGTAAATAGCGGTCCCTACAATGAGCAGTTCTTC.

This sequence joins TRBV21-1 and TRBJ2-2; the table assigns TRBD2, which was not confirmed against the DNA. TRBV21-1 is described as a pseudogene. This CDR3 comprises 17 residues. The CDR3 nucleotides are TGTGCCAAACAAAGAGGACTAGCGGGACAGAACACCGGGGAGCTGTTTTTT. The encoded protein is CAKQRGLAGQNTGELFF.

This rearrangement joins TRBV5-6 to TRBJ2-7; D perhaps matches TRBD1 (6 bases). Per the germline V gene, CDR1 is SGHDT and CDR2 is YYEEEE. Trimming removed 2 bases from V and 0 bases from J, with 9 bases in between. The CDR3 totals 14 residues. The CDR3 loop reads CASSFRRGSYEQYF. CDR3 in DNA: TGTGCCAGCAGCTTTCGCAGGGGCTCCTACGAGCAGTACTTC.

The gene calls are TRBV6-5 and TRBJ2-3, with 10 bases identical to TRBD2. V dropped 4 bases and J dropped 1; count of bases not matched to a gene: 5. CDR3 length: 16 residues. Germline V gene sequence: CDR1 MNHEY, CDR2 SVGAGI. The CDR3 coding sequence is TGTGCCAGCAGTTGGAAGCTAGCGGGAGGCACAGATACGCAGTATTTT. Residues: CASSWKLAGGTDTQYF.

The chain has TRBV5-4 and TRBJ2-7; D is unclear. Germline lookup yields CDR1 SGHNT and CDR2 YYREEE (reference sequence). This CDR3 is 15 amino acids long. Trimming stripped 4 bases from V and 2 bases from J, with 16 bases between. This CDR3 is CASSPAGLQTYEQYF. The DNA for the CDR3 is TGTGCCAGCAGCCCGGCCGGGTTGCAGACCTACGAGCAGTACTTC.

The chain has TRBV28 and TRBJ2-1, with 9 bases identical to TRBD2. J was trimmed by 3 bases and V by 7 bases; bases with no gene match: 4. Germline V gene data show CDR1 as MDHEN and CDR2 as SYDVKM. CDR3 length: 14 amino acids. DNA for the CDR3: TGTGCCAGCAAAGGTAGCGGGAGCTACAATGAGCAGTTCTTC. This codes for CASKGSGSYNEQFF.